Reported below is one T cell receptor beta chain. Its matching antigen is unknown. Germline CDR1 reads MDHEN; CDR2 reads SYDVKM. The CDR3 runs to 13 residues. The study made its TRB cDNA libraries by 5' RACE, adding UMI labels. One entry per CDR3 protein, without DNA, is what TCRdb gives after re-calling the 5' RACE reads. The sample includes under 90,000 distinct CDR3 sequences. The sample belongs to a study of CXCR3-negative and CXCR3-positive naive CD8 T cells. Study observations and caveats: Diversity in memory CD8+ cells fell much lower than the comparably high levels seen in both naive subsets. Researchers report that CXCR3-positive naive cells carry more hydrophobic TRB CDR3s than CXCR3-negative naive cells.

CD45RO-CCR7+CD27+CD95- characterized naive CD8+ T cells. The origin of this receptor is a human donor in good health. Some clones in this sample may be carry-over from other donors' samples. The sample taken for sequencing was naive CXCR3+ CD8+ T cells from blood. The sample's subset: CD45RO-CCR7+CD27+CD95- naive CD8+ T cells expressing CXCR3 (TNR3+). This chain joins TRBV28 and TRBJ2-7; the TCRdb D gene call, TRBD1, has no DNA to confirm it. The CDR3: CASSYRGSSEQYF.